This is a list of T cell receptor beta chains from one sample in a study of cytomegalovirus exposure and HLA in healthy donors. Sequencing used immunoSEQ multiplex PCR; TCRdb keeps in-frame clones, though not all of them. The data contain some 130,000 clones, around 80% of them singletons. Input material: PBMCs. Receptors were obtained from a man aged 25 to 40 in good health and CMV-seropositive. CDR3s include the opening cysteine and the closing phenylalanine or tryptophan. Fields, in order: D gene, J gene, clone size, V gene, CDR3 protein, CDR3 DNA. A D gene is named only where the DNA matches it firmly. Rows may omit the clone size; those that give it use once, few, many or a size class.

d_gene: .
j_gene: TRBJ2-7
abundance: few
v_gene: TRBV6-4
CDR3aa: CASSDAGEQYF
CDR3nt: TGTGCCAGCAGTGACGCGGGGGAGCAGTACTTC

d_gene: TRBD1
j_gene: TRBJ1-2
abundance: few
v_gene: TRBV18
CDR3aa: CASSAPGQGLDGYTF
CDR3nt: TGTGCCAGCTCAGCTCCGGGACAGGGGTTGGATGGCTACACCTTC

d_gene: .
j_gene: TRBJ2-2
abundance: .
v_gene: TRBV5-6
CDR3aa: CASRENGVNTGELFF
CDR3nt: TGTGCCAGCAGGGAGAACGGGGTGAACACCGGGGAGCTGTTTTTT

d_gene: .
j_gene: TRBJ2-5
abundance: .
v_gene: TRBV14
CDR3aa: CASSQFKGRGETQYF
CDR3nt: TGTGCCAGCAGCCAATTTAAGGGCAGGGGAGAGACCCAGTACTTC

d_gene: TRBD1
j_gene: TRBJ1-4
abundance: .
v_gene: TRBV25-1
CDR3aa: CASSPPGQRNEKLFF
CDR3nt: TGTGCCAGCAGTCCACCGGGACAGAGAAATGAAAAACTGTTTTTT

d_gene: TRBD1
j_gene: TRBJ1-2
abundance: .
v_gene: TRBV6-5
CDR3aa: CASSYWGTGDGYTF
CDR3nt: TGTGCCAGCAGTTACTGGGGGACAGGGGATGGCTACACCTTC

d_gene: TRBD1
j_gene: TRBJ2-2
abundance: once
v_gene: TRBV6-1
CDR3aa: CASLRGHSTGELFF
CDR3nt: TGTGCCAGCCTCAGGGGGCATTCCACCGGGGAGCTGTTTTTT

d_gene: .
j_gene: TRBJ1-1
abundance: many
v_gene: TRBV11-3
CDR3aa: CASSHQVNTEAFF
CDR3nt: TGTGCCAGCAGCCACCAGGTGAACACTGAAGCTTTCTTT

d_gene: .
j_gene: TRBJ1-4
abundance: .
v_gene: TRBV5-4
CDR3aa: CASSFQGTAEKLFF
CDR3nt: TGTGCCAGCAGCTTCCAGGGGACGGCTGAAAAACTGTTTTTT

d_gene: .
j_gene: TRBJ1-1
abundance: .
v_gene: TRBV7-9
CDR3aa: CASGPRTDSNTEAFF
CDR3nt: TGTGCCAGCGGGCCCCGGACAGACTCAAACACTGAAGCTTTCTTT

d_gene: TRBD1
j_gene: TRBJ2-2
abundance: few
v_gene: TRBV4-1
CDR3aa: CASSQPQGKELFF
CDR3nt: TGCGCCAGCAGCCAACCACAGGGGAAGGAGCTGTTTTTT

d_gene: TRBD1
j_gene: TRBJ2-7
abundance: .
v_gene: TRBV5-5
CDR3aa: CASSSLGGQVIYEQYF
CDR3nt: TGTGCCAGCAGCTCGCTGGGGGGACAGGTGATCTACGAGCAGTACTTC

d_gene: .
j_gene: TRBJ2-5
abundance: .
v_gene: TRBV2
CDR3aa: CASSEEAGEGETQYF
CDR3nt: TGTGCCAGCAGTGAAGAGGCAGGTGAGGGAGAGACCCAGTACTTC

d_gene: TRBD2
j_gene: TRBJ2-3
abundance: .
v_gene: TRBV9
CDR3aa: CASSSRLAGRTDTQYF
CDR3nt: TGTGCCAGCAGCTCACGACTAGCGGGACGCACAGATACGCAGTATTTT

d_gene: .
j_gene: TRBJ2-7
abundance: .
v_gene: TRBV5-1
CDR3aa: CASSSLGLSISPSSYEQYF
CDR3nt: TGCGCCAGCAGCTCTTTAGGACTCTCTATTTCGCCGAGCTCCTACGAGCAGTACTTC

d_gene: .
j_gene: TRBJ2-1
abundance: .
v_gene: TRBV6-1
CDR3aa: CASSEPYNEQFF
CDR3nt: TGTGCCAGCAGTGAACCGTACAATGAGCAGTTCTTC

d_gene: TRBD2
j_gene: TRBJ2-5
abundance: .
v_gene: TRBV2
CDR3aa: CASISGGGETQYF
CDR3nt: TGTGCCAGCATAAGCGGGGGGGGAGAGACCCAGTACTTC

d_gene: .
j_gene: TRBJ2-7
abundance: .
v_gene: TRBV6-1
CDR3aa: CASSPTPSHEQYF
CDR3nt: TGTGCCAGCAGTCCAACCCCGAGCCACGAGCAGTACTTC

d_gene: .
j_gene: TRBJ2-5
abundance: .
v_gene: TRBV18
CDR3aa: CASSPISIPPETQYF
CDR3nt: TGTGCCAGCTCACCAATCAGTATACCCCCAGAGACCCAGTACTTC

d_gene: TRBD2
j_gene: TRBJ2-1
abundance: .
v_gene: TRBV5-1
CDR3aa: CASTPLAGGPNEQFF
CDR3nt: TGCGCCAGCACCCCCCTAGCGGGAGGGCCAAATGAGCAGTTCTTC

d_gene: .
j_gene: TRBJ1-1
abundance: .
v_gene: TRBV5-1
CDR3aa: CASSSRAGSVAEAFF
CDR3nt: TGCGCCAGCAGCTCCCGGGCAGGGTCAGTGGCTGAAGCTTTCTTT

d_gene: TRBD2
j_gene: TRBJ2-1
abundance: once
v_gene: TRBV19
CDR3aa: CASLGTSGRSGSYNEQFF
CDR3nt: TGTGCCAGTTTGGGGACTAGCGGGAGATCTGGATCCTACAATGAGCAGTTCTTC

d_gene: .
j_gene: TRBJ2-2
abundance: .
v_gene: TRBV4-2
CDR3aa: CASSRQISDSNTGELFF
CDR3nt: TGTGCCAGCAGCCGCCAAATCTCAGACTCGAACACCGGGGAGCTGTTTTTT

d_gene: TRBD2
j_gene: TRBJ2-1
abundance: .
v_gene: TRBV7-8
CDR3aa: CASSLPGLARKDEQFF
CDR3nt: TGTGCCAGCAGCTTACCCGGACTAGCCCGGAAGGATGAGCAGTTCTTC

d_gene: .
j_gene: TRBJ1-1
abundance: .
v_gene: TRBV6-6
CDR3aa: CASSNPAGREAFF
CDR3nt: TGTGCCAGCAGCAACCCGGCGGGTCGTGAAGCTTTCTTT

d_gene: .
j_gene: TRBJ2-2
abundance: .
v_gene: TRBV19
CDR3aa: CASSIIGGVSGELFF
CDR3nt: TGTGCCAGTAGTATAATAGGGGGAGTCAGCGGGGAGCTGTTTTTT

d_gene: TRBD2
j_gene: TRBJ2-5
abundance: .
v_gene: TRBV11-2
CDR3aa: CASSLEVLAGEETQYF
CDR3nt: TGTGCCAGCAGCTTAGAGGTCCTAGCGGGGGAAGAGACCCAGTACTTC

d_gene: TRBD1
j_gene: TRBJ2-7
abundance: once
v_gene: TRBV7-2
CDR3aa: CASSLAGDRGVRIYEQYF
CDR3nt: TGTGCCAGCAGCTTAGCCGGTGACAGGGGAGTCCGGATCTACGAGCAGTACTTC

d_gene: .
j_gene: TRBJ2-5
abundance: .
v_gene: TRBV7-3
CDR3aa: CASSPRPPTGGGGETQYF
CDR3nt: TGTGCCAGCAGCCCGCGCCCTCCCACAGGGGGAGGGGGGGAGACCCAGTACTTC